The T cell receptor beta chain described here comes from a study of vaccination and CD4 T cells after COVID-19. Turning to the study itself: Recovered patients in the cohort numbered six men and four women, two of them Hispanic. Median time from second vaccine dose to sampling was less than 85 days (14 to 241).

Cultured CD4+ T-cell DNA underwent Oncomine TCR Beta short-read sequencing. Genomic DNA was isolated from CD4+ T cells that had been cultured. Each CDR3 protein is one row after TCRdb ran MiXCR on the PCR reads. The table includes roughly 17,000 distinct CDR3 sequences, 50% to 60% detected once. Treatment specified: approximately 9-day PBMC culture with coronavirus spike peptide pools or control peptides (ViraFEST assay). Overall study results and limits: Convalescent patients' vaccine-specific clones were spike mono-reactive in 304 of 307 cases.

About this clonotype: The antigen is not known.

The length of the CDR3 is 12 residues. The V end lost 2 bases, the J end lost 4 bases, and 6 bases lay between the germline ends. Germline V gene lookup returns CDR1 MNHEY and CDR2 SVGAGI. The sequence was obtained from a human donor who had recovered from COVID-19. The sample consisted of CD4+ T cells from blood, cultured in vitro. The chain carries TRBV6-5 and TRBJ2-7, with D hard to call. The DNA for the CDR3 is TGTGCCAGCAGTTACGGACGTTACGAGCAGTACTTC. This sequence encodes CASSYGRYEQYF.